The clone carrying this TCR beta chain came up once. Trimming took 4 bases from V and 5 from J, leaving 13 bases between them. This CDR3 spans 14 amino acids. In germline, CDR1 is SGHAT, CDR2 FQNNGV. The data originate from a study of blood T cell repertoires in COVID-19. Data came from immunoSEQ multiplex PCR; TCRdb stores just in-frame clones and leaves some out. The table includes more than 75,000 clones, around 85% detected once. This chain connects TRBV11-2 to TRBJ2-3; D is possibly TRBD1 (6 bases). The sequence was obtained from a young man with acute or convalescent COVID-19. Sequencing was performed on peripheral blood. In DNA form, the CDR3 reads TGTGCCAGCAGCTCAACGCAGGGGAGAGATACGCAGTATTTT. It is translated as CASSSTQGRDTQYF.